A single sample gave rise to the 12 T cell receptor beta chains below, sequenced in a study of blood T cells in healthy people across ages. Primers used in a second PCR of about 7 to 12 cycles were a sample-barcoded 5' primer and a J-beta primer mix. Each CDR3 protein is one row after TCRdb ran MiXCR on the 5' RACE reads. The sample lists fewer than 700,000 distinct CDR3 sequences; roughly 41% were seen once. Sequenced sample: blood. These receptors were taken from a man older than 75 in good health.

This clonotype was counted a few times. V gene TRBV6-5 combines with J gene TRBJ2-7, with D perhaps assigned TRBD1 or TRBD2 (6 bases each). Trimming shortened V by 2 bases and J by 0 bases, and 11 bases separated the two germline ends. CDR1 is MNHEY, CDR2 SVGAGI, per germline. This CDR3 region has 15 residues. The CDR3 DNA reads TGTGCCAGCAGTTACGCCGGGGGCGGCTCCTACGAGCAGTACTTC. Translated: CASSYAGGGSYEQYF.

There are a few counts of this clonotype. V usage is TRBV7-2 and J usage is TRBJ2-1; a possible D gene is TRBD2 (6 bases). The CDR3 has 16 residues. With 1 base removed from V and 4 bases from J, the gap between germline ends came to 14 bases. From germline, CDR1 is SGHTA and CDR2 FQGNSA. Here the CDR3 DNA reads TGTGCCAGCAGCTTAGGAGGGTCTAGCGTTTACAATGAGCAGTTCTTC. Its translation: CASSLGGSSVYNEQFF.

This clonotype showed up just a few times. The genes are TRBV20-1 and TRBJ2-7; no reliable D call. The germline V gene encodes CDR1 DFQATT and CDR2 SNEGSKA (reference sequence). Between the trimmed V and J ends, which lost 3 bases and 5 bases, there was a span of 11 bases. The CDR3 length is 12 residues. CDR3 residues: CSARTAPHEQYF. For the CDR3, the DNA is TGCAGTGCTAGGACCGCTCCACACGAGCAGTACTTC.

Concerning this clonotype itself: Sequence at one end of the junction differs from germline and may be a read error. The chain combines TRBV7-9 with TRBJ2-5; D gene unclear. This CDR3 is built from 14 residues. Germline values: CDR1 SEHNR, CDR2 FQNEAQ (reference sequence). CDR3 loop: CVSSSLVGSRTQYF. The CDR3 DNA reads as TGTGTCAGCTCCAGTCTGGTGGGGTCTCGGACCCAGTACTTC.

The chain has TRBV2 and TRBJ1-5, with D possibly matching TRBD1 (5 bases). CDR3 size: 13 residues. From germline, CDR1 is SNHLY and CDR2 FYNNEI. V was pared by 4 bases and J by 4 bases, with 8 bases between. CDR3 DNA: TGTGCCAGCAGTGCGGAGGGGAATCAGCCCCAGCATTTT. Translating gives CASSAEGNQPQHF.

This clonotype was seen more than once but under ten times. V usage is TRBV25-1 and J usage is TRBJ2-7; D uncertain. This CDR3 has 15 amino acids. Germline CDR1 reads MGHDK; CDR2 reads SYGVNS. V lost 3 bases, J lost 5 bases, and 17 bases lay in between. CDR3 sequence reads: CASSDESLTYNEQYF. The CDR3, as DNA: TGTGCCAGCAGTGACGAGTCACTCACCTACAACGAGCAGTACTTC.

The V and J genes are TRBV5-1 and TRBJ1-6, with 7 bases aligning to TRBD1. The CDR3 is 15 residues long. Germline V gives CDR1 SGHRS, CDR2 YFSETQ. Trimming removed 4 bases from V and 7 bases from J; junction bases left unmatched: 8. The CDR3 here is CASSNLGQINSPLHF. Here the CDR3 DNA reads TGCGCCAGCAGCAACCTGGGACAGATAAATTCACCCCTCCACTTT.

This clonotype has just a few counts. J is TRBJ2-1 and V is TRBV4-2, with D unresolved. The CDR3 contains 14 residues. The V and J ends lost 0 bases and 8 bases respectively, with 11 bases between them. Germline CDR1 reads LGHNA; CDR2 reads YNFKEQ. CDR3 sequence reads: CASSQERSEYEQFF. Here the CDR3 DNA reads TGTGCCAGCAGCCAAGAGCGCTCGGAGTATGAGCAGTTCTTC.

J is TRBJ1-5 and V is TRBV28; no firm D call. Between the trimmed V and J ends, which lost 4 bases and 4 bases, there was a span of 14 bases. In germline, CDR1 is MDHEN, CDR2 SYDVKM. The CDR3 contains 15 residues. CDR3 protein: CASSSNGRLNQPQHF. The CDR3 DNA sequence: TGTGCCAGCAGTTCGAACGGACGGCTAAATCAGCCCCAGCATTTT.

The V gene is TRBV20-1, the J gene TRBJ2-6; tentatively, D is TRBD1 (6 bases). Trimming stripped 2 bases from V and 0 bases from J, with 8 bases between. From germline, CDR1 is DFQATT and CDR2 SNEGSKA (reference sequence). The CDR3 runs 15 residues. CDR3 bases: TGCAGTGCTAGACGACAGGACTCTGGGGCCAACGTCCTGACTTTC. It specifies CSARRQDSGANVLTF.

The chain is built from TRBV7-2 and TRBJ2-2, with no clear D. V lost 3 bases, J lost 5 bases, and 10 bases lay in between. The CDR3 runs 14 residues. Germline assignment: CDR1 SGHTA and CDR2 FQGNSA. CDR3: CASSFPRPTGELFF. In DNA form, the CDR3 reads TGTGCCAGCAGCTTCCCCCGTCCTACCGGGGAGCTGTTTTTT.

The V gene is TRBV6-2 or TRBV6-3, the J gene TRBJ2-7; D is tentatively TRBD1 or TRBD2 (5 bases each). The CDR3 covers 15 residues. Trimming left V 5 bases short and J 2 bases short, with 16 bases between. Germline V gene lookup returns CDR1 MNHEY and CDR2 SVGEGT. CDR3 sequence: CASSQSPGAPYEQYF. In nucleotides, the CDR3 is TGTGCCAGCAGTCAATCCCCCGGGGCACCCTACGAGCAGTACTTC.